This T cell receptor (beta chain) was identified during a study of identical twins. MiXCR, applied by TCRdb to the 5' RACE reads, yields one record per CDR3 protein. The sample consists of hundreds of thousands of distinct CDR3 sequences, 15% to 20% of them appearing once. Trimming took off 5 bases at V and 0 bases at J, with 11 bases between the two ends. The germline CDR1 and CDR2 sequences are SGHTA and FQGNSA. There are 15 residues in the CDR3. In addition, the sample was reused for a study of T cells expressing NK-cell markers.

The sequencing sample was made of PBMCs. This receptor was identified in a woman aged 18-29 years in good health. The chain has TRBV7-2 and TRBJ1-5; D not certain. DNA of the CDR3: TGTGCCAGCAGCATTTCAGGAAATAGCAATCAGCCCCAGCATTTT. Encoded protein: CASSISGNSNQPQHF.